This T cell receptor (beta chain) emerged from a study of PD-1 blockade in classical Hodgkin lymphoma. On the study more broadly: Patients were treated with nivolumab at 3 mg/kg, and this was given intravenously every 2 weeks.

The assay was immunoSEQ multiplex PCR, and TCRdb's table has in-frame clones only and misses some. The repertoire has tens of thousands of clones, over 75% of them found once; the top ten carry 2.5% to 3.5%. Stated time point: cycle 4 day 1 (C4D1), after around six weeks of nivolumab. With no exception, relapse followed autologous stem cell transplantation in all patients, and brentuximab vedotin exposure varied. Magnetic negative selection served to purify CD4+ T cells out of PBMCs that had been thawed. The study recorded best responses of complete response, partial response or progressive disease. Germline CDR1 is SGHRS and CDR2 is YFSETQ. Between the trimmed V and J ends, which lost 0 bases and 2 bases, there was a span of 8 bases. This CDR3 region has 14 residues. Findings of the study overall: The diversity seen at baseline in complete responders resembled that of newly diagnosed patients.

Details on this clone: Antigen unknown.

The material sequenced was CD4+ T cells from blood, taken before the fourth cycle of nivolumab. This sequence joins TRBV5-1 and TRBJ2-5; D ambiguous. The sequence was collected from a human donor with classical Hodgkin lymphoma. The chain's CDR3 is CASSLGSGQETQYF. The CDR3 nucleotides read TGCGCCAGCAGCTTGGGGTCAGGTCAAGAGACCCAGTACTTC.